This TCR beta chain was recorded in a study of CD8 T cells in ankylosing spondylitis (dated by TCRdb to the late 2010s). Looking at the study overall: T cell receptor beta repertoires were profiled in healthy donors and ankylosing spondylitis patients so that disease-linked TCR variants could be found. The full study cohort was made up of about 24 ankylosing spondylitis patients and 108 healthy donors. Peripheral blood samples were taken, and synovial fluid was additionally collected from ankylosing spondylitis patients. The study at large found these results: The disease-linked clones were reported as significantly enriched in matched synovial fluid samples from ankylosing spondylitis patients. The disease-linked clones had a CD8+ phenotype and were found at relatively low frequencies in peripheral blood. Some of the motif variants had been reported before in the synovial fluid and blood of reactive arthritis patients, a finding that suggests common disease-initiation mechanisms. A TCR beta motif made up of several highly homologous amino acid variants appeared to be characteristic of blood from ankylosing spondylitis patients.

Sequencing relied on an Illumina HiSeq 2500. Quantitative 5'-RACE with molecular barcodes was used to prepare TCR beta libraries. As for the original processing: A new computational method based on a probabilistic model of VDJ rearrangement was used to identify disease-linked TCR variants. Using fastp at Q25 and MiXCR, TCRdb reprocessed the public reads and kept productive beta chains. All rows with the same CDR3 protein become a single entry with the most common DNA and genes. What appears here as the V and J calls and clone size reflects TCRdb's work, not the paper's. This sample lists about 360,000 distinct CDR3 sequences; roughly 14% were detected once. Roughly 0.99% of the sample is held by the ten biggest clonotypes. As to this clonotype: Its antigen is currently not known. No much larger clone exists at a distance of one base, and base qualities are not known.

Spanning cysteine to phenylalanine, the CDR3 consists of 14 amino acids. CDR3 DNA only is kept here, 42 bases in frame from base 1. For CDR1 and CDR2, the germline V gene lists SGHRS and YFSETQ. The germline V and J ends show losses of 7 bases and 4 bases respectively, and no gene match explains 11 bases of the junction. Sequencing was carried out using blood, either unsorted or a sorted T cell fraction (not recorded which). The V and J genes are TRBV5-1 and TRBJ2-7, with TRBD2 identical over 7 junction bases. The clonotype comes from a male donor with ankylosing spondylitis or in good health (not recorded which). The CDR3 reads as follows: CASGLGGEVYEQYF. The nucleotide sequence is TGCGCCAGCGGACTGGGAGGGGAGGTTTACGAGCAGTACTTC.